This T cell receptor (beta chain) came from a study of T cell responses to AZD1222 COVID-19 vaccine. CDR1 is SGHTA and CDR2 is FQGNSA in the germline V gene. Trimming removed 0 bases from V and 0 bases from J, with 9 bases in between. The CDR3 is 16 residues long. Data came from immunoSEQ multiplex PCR; TCRdb stores just in-frame clones and leaves some out. The table lists tens of thousands of clones, roughly 90% of them singletons. Findings and limits, study-wide: Per reports, nearly half of all spike-specific TCRs target regions that are unmutated in variants. Donors skewed white British and female; clonal diversity was possibly underestimated. Spike-specific TCRs gained breadth and depth after people received two AZD1222 doses. At 160-218 and 743-854, vaccine-associated CD4 TCRs were dominant, and they spanned spike.

On this clone: The antigen remains unidentified.

The rearrangement joins TRBV7-2 to TRBJ2-1; possible D gene TRBD2, 6 bases. This TCR was sampled from an adult in good health. The sample was peripheral blood, taken on day 0 of AZD1222 vaccination. Here the CDR3 DNA reads TGTGCCAGCAGCTTAGCGTACGGGGGCTCCTACAATGAGCAGTTCTTC. Residues: CASSLAYGGSYNEQFF.